This TCR beta chain originates from a study of shared clonotypes between healthy human individuals. Germline V gene data show CDR1 as SGHTA and CDR2 as FQGNSA. Unmatched junction bases numbered 6, after V lost 0 bases and J lost 0 bases. This CDR3 comprises 19 residues. Method: immunoSEQ multiplex PCR; TCRdb's copy keeps in-frame clones and lacks some. The sample shows some 900,000 clones, 70% to 85% of them seen only once. All donors qualified as healthy HIV-negative adults and had experienced no recent acute infections or vaccinations. The sequenced sample consisted of memory CD4+ T cells sorted from blood. Subset indicated: CD45RA-negative fraction. The chain uses TRBV7-2 and TRBJ2-7; 15 bases fit TRBD2. The TCR comes from a man between 18 and 35 years old in good health. The CDR3 here is CASSLAYGTSGRSSYEQYF. The DNA for the CDR3 is TGTGCCAGCAGCTTAGCCTACGGGACTAGCGGGAGGTCCTCCTACGAGCAGTACTTC.